This section outlines one T cell receptor beta chain sequence together with its context. Antigen: not known. The data stem from a study of T cells expressing NK-cell markers. Study overall: Of eight sequenced donors, seven were HCMV-seropositive and one HCMV-seronegative.

The length of the CDR3 is 15 residues. Per germline, CDR1 SGHVS and CDR2 FQNEAQ. Study conclusions and caveats: Researchers report these clonotypes also headed the CD3+CD56-NKG2C+ fraction in four donors.

From its re-call of the 5' RACE reads, TCRdb lists each CDR3 protein once, without DNA. Its clone listing holds some 190,000 distinct CDR3 sequences. The sample taken for sequencing was blood T cells: a sorted CD56 or NKG2C T cell subset, CD4+ or CD8+ T cells, or bulk PBMC T cells (not recorded which). This receptor was obtained from a man aged 18-70 years in good health. V usage is TRBV7-8 and J usage is TRBJ2-7; the D call of TRBD1 rests on TCRdb alone, since no DNA is present to check it. CDR3: CASSPRVEQFYEQYF.